The clone carrying this TCR beta chain has just a few counts. As yet, its antigen is unknown. These data come from a study of HIV-infected patients and healthy controls. Reverse transcription used approximately 500 ng RNA and constant-region primers for alpha and beta. Using multiplexing indices, alpha and beta chain libraries were generated apart by chain-specific third strand synthesis. The cDNA received a 5' RACE adapter containing a random hexamer plus an SP2 sequencing primer site. Each molecule carried a 12-nucleotide identifier made of two joined random hexamers added before amplification. TCRdb processed the 5' RACE reads anew with MiXCR; each CDR3 protein has one entry. The data contain more than 4,000 distinct CDR3 sequences, about 20% of them singletons. Study-wide findings and caveats: The authors saw processing only sixteen HIV-infected individuals as a major limitation on generality. During therapy, HIV-associated CDR3s fell significantly in frequency, while CMV-associated CDR3s did not change significantly.

Antiretroviral therapy had run roughly three months, about 14 weeks, before follow-up blood collection. The repertoire came from unfractionated whole blood and reflected all unsorted peripheral T cells. Germline V gene sequence: CDR1 SGHNT, CDR2 YYREEE (reference sequence). Trimming removed 2 bases at V and 4 bases at J, with 12 bases between. There are 14 residues in the CDR3. The chain joins TRBV5-4 to TRBJ1-1; D remains unclear. The material sequenced was blood, taken during antiretroviral therapy. The sequence was collected from an adult with HIV infection. Here the CDR3 reads CASSFGPDGTEAFF. The CDR3 nucleotides are TGTGCCAGCAGCTTTGGACCGGACGGCACTGAAGCTTTCTTT.